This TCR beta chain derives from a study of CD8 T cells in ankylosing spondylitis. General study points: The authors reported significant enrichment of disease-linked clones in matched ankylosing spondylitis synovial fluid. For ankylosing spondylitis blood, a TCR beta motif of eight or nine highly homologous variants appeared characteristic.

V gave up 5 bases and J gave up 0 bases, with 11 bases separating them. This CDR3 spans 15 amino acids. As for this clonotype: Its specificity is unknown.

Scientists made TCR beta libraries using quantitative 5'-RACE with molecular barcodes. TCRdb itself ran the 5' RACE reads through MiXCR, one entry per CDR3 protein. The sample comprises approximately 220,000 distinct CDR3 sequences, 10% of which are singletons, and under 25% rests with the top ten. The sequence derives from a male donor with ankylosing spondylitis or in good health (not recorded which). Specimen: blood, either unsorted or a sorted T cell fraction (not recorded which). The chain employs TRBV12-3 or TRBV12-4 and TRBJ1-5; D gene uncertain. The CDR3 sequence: CASSHGDNSNQPQHF. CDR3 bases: TGTGCCAGCAGTCACGGTGACAATAGCAATCAGCCCCAGCATTTT.